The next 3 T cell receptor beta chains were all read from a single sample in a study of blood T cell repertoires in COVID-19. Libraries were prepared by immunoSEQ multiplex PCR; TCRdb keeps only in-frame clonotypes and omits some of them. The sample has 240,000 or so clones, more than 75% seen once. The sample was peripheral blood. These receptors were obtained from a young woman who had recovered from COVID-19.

CDR3 loop: CSVVGGETQYF. CDR3 sequence (DNA): TGCAGCGTCGTCGGGGGAGAGACCCAGTACTTC. This chain links TRBV29-1 with TRBJ2-5, with D tentatively TRBD2 (6 bases). The germline gives CDR1 SQVTM, CDR2 ANQGSEA. The CDR3 totals 11 residues. V lost 6 bases, J lost 4 bases, and 9 bases lay in between.

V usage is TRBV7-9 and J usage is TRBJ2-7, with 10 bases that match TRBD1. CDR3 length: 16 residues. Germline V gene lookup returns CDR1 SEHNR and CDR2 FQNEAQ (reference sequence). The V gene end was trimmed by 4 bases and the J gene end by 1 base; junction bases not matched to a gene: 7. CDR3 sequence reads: CASSWPGQGRSYEQYF. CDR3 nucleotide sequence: TGTGCCAGCAGCTGGCCGGGACAGGGGAGATCCTACGAGCAGTACTTC.

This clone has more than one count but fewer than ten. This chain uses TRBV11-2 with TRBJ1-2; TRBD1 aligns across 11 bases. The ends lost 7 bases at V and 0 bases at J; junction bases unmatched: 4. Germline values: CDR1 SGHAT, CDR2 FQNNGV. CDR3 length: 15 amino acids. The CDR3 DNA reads TGTGCCAGCACCCCGGGACAGGGGGCTAACTATGGCTACACCTTC. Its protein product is CASTPGQGANYGYTF. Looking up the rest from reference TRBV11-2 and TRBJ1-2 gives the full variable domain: EAGVAQSPRYKIIEKRQSVAFWCNPISGHATLYWYQQILGQGPKLLIQFQNNGVVDDSQLPKDRFSAERLKGVDSTLKIQPAKLEDSAVYLCASTPGQGANYGYTFGSGTRLTVV.